This T cell receptor (beta chain) was sequenced during a study of OX40 agonist ivuxolimab in advanced cancers. Measured with immunoSEQ multiplex PCR; TCRdb has only the in-frame clones, and not every one. The sample lists approximately 89,000 clones; around nine tenths were seen once. This clone was seen a single time. CDR3 length: 15 residues. The V and J ends lost 1 base and 7 bases respectively, with 17 bases between them. CDR1 and CDR2 (germline): SGHRS, YFSETQ. The chain is built from TRBV5-1 and TRBJ1-2; D is unclear. This clonotype was sampled from an adult with an advanced solid tumor such as melanoma, head and neck, liver or kidney cancer. The starting material was CD4+ or CD8+ T cells sorted from blood, obtained in a trial of the OX40 agonist ivuxolimab. The chain's CDR3 is CASSLTVLAPSGYTF. Here the CDR3 DNA reads TGCGCCAGCAGCTTGACTGTTCTGGCCCCGTCTGGCTACACCTTC.